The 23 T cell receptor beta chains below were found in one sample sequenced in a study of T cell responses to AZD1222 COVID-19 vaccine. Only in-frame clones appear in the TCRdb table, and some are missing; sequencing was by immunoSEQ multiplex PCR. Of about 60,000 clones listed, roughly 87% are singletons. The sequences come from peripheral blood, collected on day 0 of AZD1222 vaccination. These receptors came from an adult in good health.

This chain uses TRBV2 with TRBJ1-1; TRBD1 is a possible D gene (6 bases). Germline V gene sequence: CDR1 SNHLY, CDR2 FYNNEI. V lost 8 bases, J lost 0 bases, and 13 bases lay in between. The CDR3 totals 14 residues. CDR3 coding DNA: TGTGCCAGCGGACCGGGACACCTGAACACTGAAGCTTTCTTT. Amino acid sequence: CASGPGHLNTEAFF.

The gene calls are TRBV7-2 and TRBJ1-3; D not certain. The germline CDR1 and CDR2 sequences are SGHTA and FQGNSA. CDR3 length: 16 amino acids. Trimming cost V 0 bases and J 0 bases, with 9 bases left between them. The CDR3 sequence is CASSLAARRSGNTIYF. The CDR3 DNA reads TGTGCCAGCAGCTTAGCTGCGCGCCGCTCTGGAAACACCATATATTTT.

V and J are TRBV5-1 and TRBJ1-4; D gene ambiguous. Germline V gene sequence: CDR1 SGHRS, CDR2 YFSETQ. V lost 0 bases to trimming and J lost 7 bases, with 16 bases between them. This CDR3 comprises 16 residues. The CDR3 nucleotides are TGCGCCAGCAGCTTGGTTGGCCAGGCGCAAGGTGAAAAACTGTTTTTT. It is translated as CASSLVGQAQGEKLFF.

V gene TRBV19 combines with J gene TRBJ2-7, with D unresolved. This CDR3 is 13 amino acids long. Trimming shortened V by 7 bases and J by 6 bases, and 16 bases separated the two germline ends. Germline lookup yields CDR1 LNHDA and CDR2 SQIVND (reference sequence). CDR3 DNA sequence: TGTGCCAGTAAAGGTCCTGGGGTTGGCGAGCAGTACTTC. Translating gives CASKGPGVGEQYF. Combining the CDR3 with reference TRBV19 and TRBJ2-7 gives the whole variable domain DGGITQSPKYLFRKEGQNVTLSCEQNLNHDAMYWYRQDPGQGLRLIYYSQIVNDFQKGDIAEGYSVSREKKESFPLTVTSAQKNPTAFYLCASKGPGVGEQYFGPGTRLTVT.

Here the CDR3 reads CASSSGTNVGTEAFF. The CDR3 DNA sequence: TGCGCCAGCAGCAGCGGGACAAATGTAGGCACTGAAGCTTTCTTT. This sequence joins TRBV5-1 and TRBJ1-1; the D gene is possibly TRBD1 (6 bases). This CDR3 contains 15 residues. Germline lookup yields CDR1 SGHRS and CDR2 YFSETQ. The V end lost 4 bases, the J end lost 4 bases, and 17 bases lay between the germline ends.

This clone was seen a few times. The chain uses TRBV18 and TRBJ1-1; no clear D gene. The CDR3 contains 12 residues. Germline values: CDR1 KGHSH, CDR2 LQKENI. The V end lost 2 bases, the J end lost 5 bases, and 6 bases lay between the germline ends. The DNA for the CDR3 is TGTGCCAGCTCACCAGCCGGAACTGAAGCTTTCTTT. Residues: CASSPAGTEAFF.

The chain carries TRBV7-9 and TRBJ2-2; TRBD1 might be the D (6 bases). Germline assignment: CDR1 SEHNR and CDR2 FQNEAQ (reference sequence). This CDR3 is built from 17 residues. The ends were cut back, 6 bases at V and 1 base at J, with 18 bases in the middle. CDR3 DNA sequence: TGTGCCAGCAGTTCCCCAGCAGGGGTTAGGAACACCGGGGAGCTGTTTTTT. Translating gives CASSSPAGVRNTGELFF.

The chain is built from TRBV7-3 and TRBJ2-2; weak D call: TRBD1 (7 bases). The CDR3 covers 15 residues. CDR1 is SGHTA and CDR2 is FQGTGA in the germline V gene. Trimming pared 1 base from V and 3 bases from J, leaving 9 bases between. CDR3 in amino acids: CASSLIRGDTGELFF. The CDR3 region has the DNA TGTGCCAGCAGCTTAATCAGGGGGGACACCGGGGAGCTGTTTTTT. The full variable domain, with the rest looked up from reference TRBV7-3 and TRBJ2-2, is GAGVSQTPSNKVTEKGKYVELRCDPISGHTALYWYRQSLGQGPEFLIYFQGTGAADDSGLPNDRFFAVRPEGSVSTLKIQRTERGDSAVYLCASSLIRGDTGELFFGEGSRLTVL.

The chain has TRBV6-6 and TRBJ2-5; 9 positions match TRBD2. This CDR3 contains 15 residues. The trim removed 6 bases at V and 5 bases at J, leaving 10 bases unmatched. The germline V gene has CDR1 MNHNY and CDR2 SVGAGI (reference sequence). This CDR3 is CASRKLAGVRETQYF. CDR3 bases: TGTGCCAGCAGGAAGTTAGCGGGGGTGCGTGAGACCCAGTACTTC.

The CDR3 coding sequence is TGTGCCAGCAGCCCGACAGGCCAGACTAATGAAAAACTGTTTTTT. It is translated as CASSPTGQTNEKLFF. The chain uses TRBV6-5 and TRBJ1-4, with D tentatively TRBD1 (6 bases). CDR3 length: 15 amino acids. Deletions cut 6 bases from V and 2 bases from J, with 13 bases between. The germline gives CDR1 MNHEY, CDR2 SVGAGI.

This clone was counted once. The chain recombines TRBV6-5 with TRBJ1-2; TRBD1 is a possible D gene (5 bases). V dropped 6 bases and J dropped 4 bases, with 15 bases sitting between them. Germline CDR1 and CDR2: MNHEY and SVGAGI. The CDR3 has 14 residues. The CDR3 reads CASRRPGPSYGYTF. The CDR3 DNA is TGTGCCAGCAGACGGCCGGGACCGAGCTATGGCTACACCTTC.

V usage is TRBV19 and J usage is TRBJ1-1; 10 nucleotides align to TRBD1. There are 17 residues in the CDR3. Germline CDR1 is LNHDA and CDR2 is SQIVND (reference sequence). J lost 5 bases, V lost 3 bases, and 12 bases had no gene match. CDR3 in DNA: TGTGCCAGTAGTATTGGGACCGGGACAGGGGTTGGAACTGAAGCTTTCTTT. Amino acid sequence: CASSIGTGTGVGTEAFF.

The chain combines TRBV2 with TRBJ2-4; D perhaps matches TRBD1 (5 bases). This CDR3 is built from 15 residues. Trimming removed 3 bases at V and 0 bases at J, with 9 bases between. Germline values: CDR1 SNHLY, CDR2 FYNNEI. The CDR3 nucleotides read TGTGCCAGCAGTGATTCCAGGGTAGCCAAAAACATTCAGTACTTC. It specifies CASSDSRVAKNIQYF.

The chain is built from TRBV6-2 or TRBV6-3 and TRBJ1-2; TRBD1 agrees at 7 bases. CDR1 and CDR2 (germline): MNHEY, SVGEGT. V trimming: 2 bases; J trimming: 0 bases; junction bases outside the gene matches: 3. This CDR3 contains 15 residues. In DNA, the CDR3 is TGTGCCAGCAGTTACGGGACAGTCTCTAACTATGGCTACACCTTC. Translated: CASSYGTVSNYGYTF.

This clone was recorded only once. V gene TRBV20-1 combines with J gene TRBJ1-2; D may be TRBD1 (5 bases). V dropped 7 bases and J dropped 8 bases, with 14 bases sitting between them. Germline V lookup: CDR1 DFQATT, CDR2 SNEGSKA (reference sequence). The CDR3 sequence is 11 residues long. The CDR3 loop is CSVAQGLGYTF. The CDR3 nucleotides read TGCAGTGTGGCGCAGGGATTGGGCTACACCTTC.

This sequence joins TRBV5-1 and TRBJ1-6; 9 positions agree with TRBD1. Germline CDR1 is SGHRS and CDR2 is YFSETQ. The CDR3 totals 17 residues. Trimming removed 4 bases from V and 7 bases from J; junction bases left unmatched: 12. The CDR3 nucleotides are TGCGCCAGCAGCCTACTGGACAGGGGAACCTCAAATTCACCCCTCCACTTT. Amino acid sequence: CASSLLDRGTSNSPLHF.

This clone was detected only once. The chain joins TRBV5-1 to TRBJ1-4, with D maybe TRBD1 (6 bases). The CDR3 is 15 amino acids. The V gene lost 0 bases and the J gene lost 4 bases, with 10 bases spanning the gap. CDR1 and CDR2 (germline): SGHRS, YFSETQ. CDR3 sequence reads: CASSLETGLNEKLFF. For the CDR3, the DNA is TGCGCCAGCAGCTTGGAGACAGGACTTAATGAAAAACTGTTTTTT.

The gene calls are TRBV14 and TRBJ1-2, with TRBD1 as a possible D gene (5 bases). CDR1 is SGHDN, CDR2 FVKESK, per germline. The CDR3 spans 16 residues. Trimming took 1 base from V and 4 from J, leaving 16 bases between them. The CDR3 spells CASSQVPGPVSYGYTF. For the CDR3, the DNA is TGTGCCAGCAGCCAAGTTCCGGGGCCTGTCTCCTATGGCTACACCTTC.

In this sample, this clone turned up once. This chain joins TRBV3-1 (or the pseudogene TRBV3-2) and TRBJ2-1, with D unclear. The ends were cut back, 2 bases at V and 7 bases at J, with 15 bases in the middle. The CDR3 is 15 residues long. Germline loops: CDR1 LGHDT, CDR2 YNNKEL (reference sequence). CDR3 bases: TGTGCCAGCAGCCAACCCCCTCCCAAGAGGAATGAGCAGTTCTTC. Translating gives CASSQPPPKRNEQFF.

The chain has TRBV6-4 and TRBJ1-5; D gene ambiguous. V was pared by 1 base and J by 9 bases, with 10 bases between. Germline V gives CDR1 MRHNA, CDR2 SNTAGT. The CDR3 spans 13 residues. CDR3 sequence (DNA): TGTGCCAGCAGTGACTACGGAGGTAGGCCCCAGCATTTT. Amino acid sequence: CASSDYGGRPQHF.

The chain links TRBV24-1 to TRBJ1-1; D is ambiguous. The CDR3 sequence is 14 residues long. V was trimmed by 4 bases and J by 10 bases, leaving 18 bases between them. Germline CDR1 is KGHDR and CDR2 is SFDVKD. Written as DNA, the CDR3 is TGTGCCACCAGTGACACCGGCCGGGGAAAGGGAGCTTTCTTT. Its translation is CATSDTGRGKGAFF.

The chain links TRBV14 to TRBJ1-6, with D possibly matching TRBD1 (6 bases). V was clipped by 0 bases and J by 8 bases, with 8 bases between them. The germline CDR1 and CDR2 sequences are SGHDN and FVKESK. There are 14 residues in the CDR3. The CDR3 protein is CASSQDWTDSPLHF. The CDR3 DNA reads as TGTGCCAGCAGCCAAGATTGGACAGATTCACCCCTCCACTTT.

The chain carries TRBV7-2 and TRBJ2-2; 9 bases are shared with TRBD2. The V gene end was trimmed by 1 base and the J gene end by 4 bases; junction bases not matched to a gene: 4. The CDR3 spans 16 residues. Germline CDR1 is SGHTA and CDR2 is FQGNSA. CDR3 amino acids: CASSLVPSGATGELFF. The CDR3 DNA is TGTGCCAGCAGCTTAGTACCTAGCGGGGCCACCGGGGAGCTGTTTTTT.